Each of the 9 T cell receptor beta chains below was sequenced from the same sample in a study of blood T cells in healthy people across ages. Alongside a J-beta primer mix, a sample-barcoded 5' primer served in a second PCR lasting about 7 to 12 cycles. TCRdb re-called the 5' RACE reads with MiXCR, one entry per CDR3 protein. The sample yields around 1,700,000 distinct CDR3 sequences, roughly 27% seen once. Sequences were obtained from blood. The source is a woman aged 25 to 39 in good health.

This clonotype was counted at least ten times. The genes are TRBV9 and TRBJ2-7, with D possibly TRBD1 on 5 matching bases. V gave up 0 bases and J gave up 4 bases, with 17 bases separating them. This CDR3 has 16 residues. Germline CDR1 SGDLS, CDR2 YYNGEE. CDR3 sequence: CASSVAGMGPPYEQYF. The CDR3 coding sequence is TGTGCCAGCAGCGTAGCTGGAATGGGGCCTCCTTACGAGCAGTACTTC. The whole variable domain, filled in from reference TRBV9 and TRBJ2-7, reads DSGVTQTPKHLITATGQRVTLRCSPRSGDLSVYWYQQSLDQGLQFLIQYYNGEERAKGNILERFSAQQFPDLHSELNLSSLELGDSALYFCASSVAGMGPPYEQYFGPGTRLTVT.

The rearrangement links TRBV28 to TRBJ1-1, with no clear D. CDR1 is MDHEN and CDR2 is SYDVKM in the germline V gene. Trimming shortened V by 5 bases and J by 2 bases, and 12 bases separated the two germline ends. CDR3 size: 14 residues. The CDR3 sequence: CASSGPNINTEAFF. The CDR3 region has the DNA TGTGCCAGCAGTGGCCCTAACATAAACACTGAAGCTTTCTTT.

The chain is built from TRBV9 and TRBJ2-7, with a weak D call TRBD2 (6 bases). The DNA end lines up better with TRBJ2-5; the J call may be wrong. CDR1 SGDLS and CDR2 YYNGEE come from the germline V gene. The CDR3 runs 14 residues. The CDR3 coding sequence is TGTGCCAGCAGCTGGGACTCCATGGGGGAGACCCAGTACTTC. Protein product: CASSWDSMGETQYF.

The sample holds one count of this clonotype. The chain is built from TRBV27 and TRBJ1-6; D possibly corresponds to TRBD1 (5 bases). The CDR3 has 17 amino acids. Germline CDR1 and CDR2: MNHEY and SMNVEV (reference sequence). Trimming stripped 9 bases from V and 0 bases from J, with 18 bases between. CDR3 residues: CARSPQVLSSYNSPLHF. CDR3 bases: TGTGCCAGAAGCCCACAGGTCTTGAGCTCCTATAATTCACCCCTCCACTTT.

Concerning this clonotype: One end of the junction fails to match germline, which may point to a read error. The chain links TRBV5-5 to TRBJ2-1, with D uncertain. The CDR3 is 12 amino acids. Germline CDR1 SGHKS, CDR2 YYEKEE (reference sequence). The CDR3 protein is CANSLTRNEQFF. The CDR3 region has the DNA TGTGCCAACAGCTTGACCCGGAATGAGCAGTTCTTC.

This clonotype was found once. The chain uses TRBV5-1 and TRBJ2-5; a weak D match, TRBD1 (6 bases). Trimming left V 2 bases short and J 5 bases short, with 16 bases between. The germline gives CDR1 SGHRS, CDR2 YFSETQ. The length of the CDR3 is 15 residues. CDR3 loop: CASSFTGPPRETQYF. The CDR3 coding sequence is TGCGCCAGCAGCTTCACAGGGCCCCCCCGGGAGACCCAGTACTTC.

This clonotype was seen at least ten times. This chain connects TRBV6-1 to TRBJ2-6; D tentatively reads TRBD1 or TRBD2 (5 bases each). The germline CDR1 and CDR2 sequences are MNHNS and SASEGT. Deletions cut 5 bases from V and 0 bases from J, with 17 bases between. This CDR3 has 18 residues. CDR3 sequence: CASSTSGTVYSGANVLTF. In DNA, the CDR3 is TGTGCCAGCAGTACATCCGGGACGGTCTACTCTGGGGCCAACGTCCTGACTTTC.

In its sample, this clonotype was seen a few times. The CDR3 sequence is CASSQKGLAGVKNEQFF. In DNA, the CDR3 is TGTGCCAGCAGCCAAAAGGGACTAGCGGGAGTTAAGAATGAGCAGTTCTTC. The chain couples TRBV6-1 to TRBJ2-1; TRBD2 agrees at 14 bases. The CDR3 runs 17 residues. The ends lost 6 bases at V and 7 bases at J; junction bases unmatched: 11. Germline-derived CDR1 and CDR2 are MNHNS and SASEGT.

This clonotype was counted between two and nine times. The chain joins TRBV6-1 to TRBJ2-7; D might be TRBD1 or TRBD2, each matching 5 bases. Looked up from germline, CDR1 is MNHNS and CDR2 is SASEGT. This CDR3 spans 16 amino acids. Trimming took 6 bases from V and 2 from J, leaving 20 bases between them. The CDR3 sequence: CASRLNIGTDTYEQYF. The CDR3, as DNA: TGTGCCAGCAGGCTAAACATAGGGACGGACACCTACGAGCAGTACTTC.